Sequencing of this T cell receptor (beta chain) was carried out in a study of naive and memory T cell subsets (dated by TCRdb to 2016 to 2017). For the wider study: According to the figure summarizing the samples, there were 10 or so blood donors, 7 tuberculin skin test biopsies and 3 saline control biopsies. PCR2 was typically a SYBR Green qPCR stopped at a set threshold; low-input samples could instead use end-point PCR (around 6 cycles). General study outcomes and caveats: The RNA-based method was acknowledged to be potentially sensitive to changes in TCR transcripts with T cell activation and differentiation.

This clonotype was detected only once. Its antigen is still unknown. Base qualities are not recorded, but no much larger clone differs from it by a single base. Support from one read is weak. The study described a robust, sensitive protocol for amplifying, sequencing and analyzing TCRs, using 3' ligation of a UMI-containing oligonucleotide to TCR cDNA. For whole blood analysis, less than 3 ml of peripheral blood was collected from healthy adult volunteers into Tempus tubes, and RNA was extracted following the manufacturer's instructions. Total RNA was used without cell sorting and was treated with RQ1 DNase before reverse transcription, with a target input of about 1 to 1,100 ng. Libraries were prepared from skin biopsies and whole blood to test how robust the pipeline was in samples where T cells are a minority population. The library was generated by 5' RACE. The ligated cDNA was amplified in four rounds of PCR with nested alpha and beta constant region primers together with the SP2 primer. For the blood and skin samples, reverse transcription of TCR RNA was done with SuperScript IV along with alpha and beta constant region primers. Using T4 RNA ligase 1, an oligonucleotide carrying both the Illumina SP2 primer and a UMI was ligated onto the 3' end of the cDNA. The 12-nucleotide UMI consisted of two random hexamers with an eight-base spacer between the hexamers to prevent hairpin formation. From the second PCR onward, TCR alpha and beta chain libraries were processed separately, and dual indexing was applied for multiplexing. After pooling, the indexed libraries were analyzed by capillary electrophoresis and sequenced on either an Illumina MiSeq or NextSeq. Libraries were spiked with PhiX DNA at about 5-7.5% so that base diversity was increased and cluster recognition was improved. The authors processed their data as follows. Demultiplexor extracted UMIs from read 2, combined them with read 1 TCR sequence, and split reads by sample indices. Decombinator identified V and J genes and V-J junctions, assigning each TCR a five-part identifier including V and J deletions. Collapsinator used UMIs to correct sequencing errors and PCR amplification heterogeneity, yielding UMI-based abundance per TCR. CDR3Translator turned identifiers into nucleotide sequence, translated the nucleotide sequence into amino acids, and pulled out CDR3 regions based on terminal motifs. After normalization to the amount of input RNA, the error-corrected alpha and beta TCR counts from blood and from skin were compared. TCRdb applied fastp at Q25 and MiXCR to the public reads, then kept only in-frame beta chains. Each CDR3 protein appears once, grouped with its most common genes and DNA. The V and J calls were not made by the authors but by TCRdb's processing. The sample table records approximately 32,000 distinct CDR3 sequences; roughly a sixth of these occur just once. Of the sample, roughly 2.6% is held by the ten largest clones.

This clonotype was sampled from a female donor in good health.

CDR3 loop: CASSLPDRPYGYTF. The DNA sequence follows: TGTGCCAGCAGCCTTCCCGACAGGCCCTATGGCTACACCTTC. Recombination joined TRBV7-2 with TRBJ1-2; TRBD1 might be the D gene, on 6 matching bases. The V and J ends are trimmed by 5 bases and 4 bases, leaving 14 bases between them. The CDR3 holds 14 amino acids from the cysteine to the phenylalanine. Left in the record is the CDR3 DNA by itself, 42 bases read in frame from the first base. As encoded in the germline V gene, CDR1 is SGHTA while CDR2 is FQGNSA.